This T cell receptor beta chain came from a study of shared clonotypes between healthy human individuals (dated by TCRdb to 2020 to 2021). As for the study more broadly: A few men and a couple of women, aged 18 to 49 years, made up the cohort. For each donor, three plates each were used for CD4 naive and CD4 memory, two plates were used for CD8 naive, and one plate was used for CD8 memory. To estimate repertoire size and how much clonotype sharing occurs between individuals, the study deeply sequenced the blood TCR repertoires of about five healthy adults. To increase sequencing depth and limit assay-specific biases, different laboratories used diverse techniques to prepare libraries and sequence TCR repertoires. Leukapheresis yielded between about 0.94 and 9.5 billion PBMCs per donor.

The donors were healthy, HIV-negative adults with no recently reported acute infections or vaccinations. All donors were Caucasian adults living in Nashville, Tennessee, USA. CD4+ T cells were enriched by magnetic negative selection; naive cells were then positively selected on CD45RA, and the negative fraction formed the memory subset. After blood collection by leukapheresis, PBMCs were isolated using Ficoll-Histopaque density gradient centrifugation and then cryopreserved in the vapor phase of liquid nitrogen. Analytical flow cytometry was used to check the purity and quantity of each magnetically sorted T cell population. Each sorted fraction had its genomic DNA isolated and then quantified by UV absorbance on a Nanodrop 2000c. Worth noting for this clone: The target of this receptor is not known. Within one base of it there is no much larger clone, and no base qualities were kept.

Using the deep immunoSEQ assay, multiplex PCR amplified TCR CDR3 regions from genomic DNA. Genomic DNA extracted from each cell subset was distributed evenly over all wells of several immunoSEQ 96-well plates, and each plate served as one replicate. For sorted subsets, approximately 200 ng of genomic DNA, equivalent to 25,000 to 35,000 T cell genomes, went into each replicate PCR. Purified libraries were quantified with a Qubit 3.0 fluorometer, sized on a Bioanalyzer 2100, and re-quantified with the KAPA Library Quantification kit. A separate single-read 150-cycle Illumina NextSeq 550 flow cell was used to sequence each immunoSEQ 96-well plate. For the original study's pipeline: Because only junctional sequences without quality scores were contained in the immunoSEQ output, filtering matching that applied to full-length reads could not be performed. To assign V/J genes and CDR3, sequences were annotated using PyIR, a Python wrapper for IgBLAST v1.9, with IMGT germline references. Reads with weak V/J assignments (E-value above 1e-6), missing CDR3, stop codons, out-of-frame junctions, or ambiguous translated residues were removed. V3J clonotypes were defined by identical inferred V gene, J gene, and CDR3 amino acid sequence. Percentage overlap between repertoires was calculated by dividing the number of shared unique clonotypes by the size of the smaller repertoire. Three approaches were used to assess repertoire richness: RTK rarefaction, the Chao1 estimator, and Recon v2.1 estimates of unobserved clonotypes. OLGA was used to compute generation probabilities for all TCRbeta clonotypes that the gDNA method yielded from a few donors. The immuneACCESS repertoire file appears here via TCRdb, limited to in-frame rearrangements. These files lack a portion of the clones; in checked studies, under half of the deficit traces to unresolved V genes, and the cause of the others is not known. The V and J calls and clone size come from that table; D and trimming were worked out from the DNA. The sample includes millions of clones, with 85% to 95% observed a single time. Approximately 0.13% of the sample comes from the top ten.

Results and caveats for the whole study, not just this receptor: Larger estimated clonotype richness was generally found for naive subsets than for memory subsets. The genetic and exposure-history diversity represented was limited by the small number of donors. Sharing across several donors was observed for around 5% of naive CD4, over 3% of naive CD8, 2% to 2.5% of memory CD4, and over 0.3% of memory CD8 clonotypes. Incomplete sequencing was indicated by rarefaction of sorted-subset datasets, despite the large sequencing depth. Higher generation probabilities were observed for clonotypes shared by all four sorted-subset donors than for non-shared clonotypes. Sampling was limited to blood, and TCR repertoires in tissue likely differ from TCR repertoires in blood. Pairwise subsampling led to the expectation that sequencing depth would affect the degree of clonotype sharing among donors.

For CDR1 and CDR2, the germline V gene (reference sequence) lists MNHEY and SMNVEV. Relative to germline, V is 6 bases shorter and J is 5 bases shorter, with 26 bases between their ends. Including cysteine and phenylalanine, the CDR3 has 17 amino acids. The only DNA kept is the CDR3, 51 bases in frame from the first base. The receptor was derived from a man between 18 and 29 years old in good health. The V gene is TRBV27 and the J gene is TRBJ2-7; matching of 5 bases hints at TRBD1 as the D gene. Sequencing used naive CD4+ T cells sorted from blood. The cell subset or site label corresponds to: CD45RA+ positively selected. The CDR3 in this case is CASRPDTEFGRRNEQYF. The sequence in DNA is TGTGCCAGCAGACCGGACACCGAGTTCGGGCGTAGGAACGAGCAGTACTTC.